A selection of T cell receptor beta chains follows, all from one sample in a study of cytomegalovirus exposure and HLA in healthy donors. The data were produced by immunoSEQ multiplex PCR, yet TCRdb's version contains in-frame clones alone and is incomplete. Seen here are around 60,000 clones, just under 95% observed once, and the top ten hold 4.4%. The sequencing input was PBMCs. The receptors shown here come from a man in his late teens or twenties in good health and CMV-seropositive. CDR3s include the opening cysteine and the closing phenylalanine or tryptophan. A D gene is named only where the DNA matches it firmly. Not all rows give a size; the values are once, few, many and, for expanded clones, a class.

j_call: TRBJ2-1; clone_size: NA; v_call: TRBV9; cdr3_length: 16; d_call: NA; cdr3_aa: CASSGDREDPYNEQFF; cdr3_nt: TGTGCCAGCAGCGGCGACAGGGAGGATCCCTACAATGAGCAGTTCTTC
j_call: TRBJ1-2; clone_size: NA; v_call: TRBV28; cdr3_length: 14; d_call: NA; cdr3_aa: CASSQKGDGYGYTF; cdr3_nt: TGTGCCAGCAGTCAAAAGGGGGACGGCTATGGCTACACCTTC
j_call: TRBJ2-7; clone_size: NA; v_call: TRBV29-1; cdr3_length: 12; d_call: NA; cdr3_aa: CSVGLLSYEQYF; cdr3_nt: TGCAGCGTTGGATTGCTGAGCTACGAGCAGTACTTC
j_call: TRBJ2-2; clone_size: NA; v_call: TRBV30; cdr3_length: 18; d_call: TRBD2; cdr3_aa: CARSVGLAVLGVTGELFF; cdr3_nt: TGTGCCCGGAGTGTGGGACTAGCGGTTCTCGGAGTTACCGGGGAGCTGTTTTTT
j_call: TRBJ1-6; clone_size: few; v_call: TRBV6-5; cdr3_length: 15; d_call: NA; cdr3_aa: CASGAMGGRNSPLHF; cdr3_nt: TGTGCCAGCGGGGCTATGGGCGGTCGGAATTCACCCCTCCACTTT
j_call: TRBJ2-2; clone_size: NA; v_call: TRBV7-2; cdr3_length: 16; d_call: NA; cdr3_aa: CASSLVGQGNTGELFF; cdr3_nt: TGTGCCAGCAGCTTGGTAGGCCAGGGCAACACCGGGGAGCTGTTTTTT
j_call: TRBJ1-2; clone_size: NA; v_call: TRBV7-9; cdr3_length: 14; d_call: TRBD1; cdr3_aa: CASSLGGQNYGYTF; cdr3_nt: TGTGCCAGCAGCTTAGGGGGACAGAACTATGGCTACACCTTC
j_call: TRBJ2-7; clone_size: NA; v_call: TRBV11-2; cdr3_length: 14; d_call: TRBD2; cdr3_aa: CASGYPGGFYEQYF; cdr3_nt: TGTGCCAGCGGCTACCCGGGAGGGTTCTACGAGCAGTACTTC
j_call: TRBJ2-3; clone_size: NA; v_call: TRBV7-9; cdr3_length: 15; d_call: NA; cdr3_aa: CASSLAVVGTDTQYF; cdr3_nt: TGTGCCAGCAGCTTAGCGGTAGTGGGCACAGATACGCAGTATTTT
j_call: TRBJ2-1; clone_size: NA; v_call: TRBV7-9; cdr3_length: 15; d_call: TRBD2; cdr3_aa: CSFSGGLSSYNEQFF; cdr3_nt: TGTTCGTTTAGCGGGGGCCTTAGCTCCTACAATGAGCAGTTCTTC
j_call: TRBJ1-1; clone_size: NA; v_call: TRBV5-8; cdr3_length: 15; d_call: TRBD1; cdr3_aa: CASSLGGPPNTEAFF; cdr3_nt: TGTGCCAGCAGCTTAGGGGGCCCCCCGAACACTGAAGCTTTCTTT
j_call: TRBJ2-2; clone_size: NA; v_call: TRBV10-1; cdr3_length: 17; d_call: NA; cdr3_aa: CASSAWAKTENTGELFF; cdr3_nt: TGCGCCAGCAGTGCCTGGGCAAAGACAGAGAACACCGGGGAGCTGTTTTTT
j_call: TRBJ2-5; clone_size: NA; v_call: TRBV11-2; cdr3_length: 12; d_call: NA; cdr3_aa: CASSLDRETQYF; cdr3_nt: TGTGCCAGCAGCTTAGATCGGGAGACCCAGTACTTC
j_call: TRBJ2-1; clone_size: NA; v_call: TRBV25-1; cdr3_length: 15; d_call: TRBD2; cdr3_aa: CASSATSAPHNEQFF; cdr3_nt: TGTGCCAGCAGTGCTACTAGCGCCCCGCACAATGAGCAGTTCTTC
j_call: TRBJ1-2; clone_size: once; v_call: TRBV30; cdr3_length: 13; d_call: NA; cdr3_aa: CAWRFQGFRGYTF; cdr3_nt: TGTGCCTGGAGGTTTCAGGGATTCAGAGGCTACACCTTC
j_call: TRBJ2-7; clone_size: NA; v_call: TRBV5-6; cdr3_length: 14; d_call: NA; cdr3_aa: CASSLGGSSYEQYF; cdr3_nt: TGTGCCAGCAGCCTGGGGGGCAGCTCCTACGAGCAGTACTTC
j_call: TRBJ2-7; clone_size: NA; v_call: TRBV9; cdr3_length: 17; d_call: TRBD2; cdr3_aa: CASSVGPVWTSQYEQYF; cdr3_nt: TGTGCCAGCAGCGTAGGTCCCGTGTGGACTAGCCAATACGAGCAGTACTTC
j_call: TRBJ2-5; clone_size: once; v_call: TRBV9; cdr3_length: 15; d_call: TRBD2; cdr3_aa: CASSVMGGGQETQYF; cdr3_nt: TGTGCCAGCAGCGTCATGGGGGGGGGCCAAGAGACCCAGTACTTC
j_call: TRBJ2-5; clone_size: NA; v_call: TRBV28; cdr3_length: 14; d_call: NA; cdr3_aa: CASSLSDSQETQYF; cdr3_nt: TGTGCCAGCAGCCTATCGGACAGCCAAGAGACCCAGTACTTC
j_call: TRBJ2-2; clone_size: NA; v_call: TRBV7-2; cdr3_length: 17; d_call: TRBD2; cdr3_aa: CASSPPYLAGPTGELFF; cdr3_nt: TGTGCCAGCAGCCCCCCTTACCTAGCGGGGCCCACCGGGGAGCTGTTTTTT
j_call: TRBJ2-4; clone_size: NA; v_call: TRBV2; cdr3_length: 15; d_call: NA; cdr3_aa: CASSDFERVKNIQYF; cdr3_nt: TGTGCCAGCAGTGATTTTGAGAGGGTCAAAAACATTCAGTACTTC
j_call: TRBJ1-2; clone_size: once; v_call: TRBV10-3; cdr3_length: 13; d_call: NA; cdr3_aa: CASGTKQNYGYTF; cdr3_nt: TGTGCCTCAGGGACAAAGCAAAACTATGGCTACACCTTC